These 2 T cell receptor beta chains were all obtained from the same sample, sequenced in a study of blood T cells in healthy people across ages. For the second PCR, which ran for roughly 7 to 11 cycles, a sample-barcoded 5' primer and a J-beta primer mix were used. TCRdb processed the 5' RACE reads anew with MiXCR; each CDR3 protein has one entry. Altogether over 1,200,000 distinct CDR3 sequences are present, around 59% being singletons, with the ten largest covering more than 6%. Sequencing used blood. All receptors derive from a man between 18 and 29 years old in good health.

The chain is built from TRBV6-5 and TRBJ2-5; perhaps D is TRBD1 or TRBD2 (6 bases each). This CDR3 has 12 residues. CDR1 and CDR2 from the germline V gene are MNHEY and SVGAGI. With 4 bases removed from V and 10 bases from J, the gap between germline ends came to 13 bases. The CDR3 nucleotides are TGTGCCAGCAGTTCGGCGGGACAAGGCCAGTACTTC. Its protein product is CASSSAGQGQYF.

CDR3 sequence: CASSRGGGAYNSPLHF. CDR3 bases: TGTGCCAGCAGCCGCGGCGGAGGGGCCTATAATTCACCCCTCCACTTT. The chain recombines TRBV6-5 with TRBJ1-6, with D possibly TRBD1 on 5 matching bases. The CDR3 covers 16 residues. Between the trimmed V and J ends, which lost 6 bases and 2 bases, there was a span of 14 bases. Germline V gene sequence: CDR1 MNHEY, CDR2 SVGAGI.